This T cell receptor beta chain was captured in a study of blood T cell repertoires in COVID-19. Sequencing was performed with immunoSEQ multiplex PCR; in TCRdb, only in-frame clones are kept and a portion is missing. The sample lists some 220,000 clones, 82% occurring once. This CDR3 has 16 amino acids. Germline V lookup: CDR1 LGHDT, CDR2 YNNKEL (reference sequence). After removal of 4 bases from V and 3 bases from J, the junction contained 8 bases not matched to a gene. The rearrangement joins TRBV3-1 (or the pseudogene TRBV3-2) to TRBJ1-1, with 10 bases matching TRBD1. The TCR comes from a woman aged 70-85 years with COVID-19, enrolled during active disease. The sequenced material came from peripheral blood. The CDR3 spells CASSPLHGQGDTEAFF. Written as DNA, the CDR3 is TGTGCCAGCAGCCCCCTACACGGACAGGGGGACACTGAAGCTTTCTTT.